This TCR beta chain appears in the sequencing data of a study of T cell repertoires in cytomegalovirus infection. Study context: HLA-C-restricted CMV epitopes, recently identified, and well-studied HLA-B-restricted ones were used by the study. In public TCR beta signatures, there were indications of both CMV infection and matching HLA type. Study observations and caveats: HLA-C-restricted TCR beta clonotypes specific for CMV led the ex vivo response. Identification of carriers of CMV plus the relevant HLA was performed using cumulative public TCR beta family frequency.

As for this clonotype: Its specificity is unknown.

TCRdb fed the reads into MiXCR, producing one record per CDR3 protein. Among a few hundred thousand distinct CDR3 sequences listed, 33% were seen once. Germline CDR1 MNHEY, CDR2 SVGEGT. J lost 14 bases, V lost 3 bases, and 6 bases had no gene match. This CDR3 is built from 12 residues. The sequenced sample was cultured PBMCs, obtained from culture after CMV antigen stimulation. The clonotype was recovered from a human donor in good health (CMV status not recorded). Some clones in this sample may be carry-over from other donors' samples. The chain recombines TRBV6-2 or TRBV6-3 with TRBJ2-1; 8 nucleotides line up with TRBD2. CDR3 residues: CASSYSGGLEFF. The CDR3 region has the DNA TGTGCCAGCAGTTATTCCGGGGGACTAGAGTTCTTC.